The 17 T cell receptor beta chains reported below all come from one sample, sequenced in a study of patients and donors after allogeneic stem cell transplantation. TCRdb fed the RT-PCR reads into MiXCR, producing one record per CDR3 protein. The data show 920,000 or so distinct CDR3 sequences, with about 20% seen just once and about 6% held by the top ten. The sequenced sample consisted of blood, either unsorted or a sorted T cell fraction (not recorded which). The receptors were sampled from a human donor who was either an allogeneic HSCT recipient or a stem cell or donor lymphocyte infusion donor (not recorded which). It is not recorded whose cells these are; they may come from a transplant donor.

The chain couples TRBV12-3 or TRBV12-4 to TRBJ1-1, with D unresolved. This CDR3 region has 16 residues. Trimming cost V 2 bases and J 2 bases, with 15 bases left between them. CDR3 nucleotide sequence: TGTGCCAGCAGTTTAAAACTGACGGAGGGAAACACTGAAGCTTTCTTT. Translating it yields CASSLKLTEGNTEAFF.

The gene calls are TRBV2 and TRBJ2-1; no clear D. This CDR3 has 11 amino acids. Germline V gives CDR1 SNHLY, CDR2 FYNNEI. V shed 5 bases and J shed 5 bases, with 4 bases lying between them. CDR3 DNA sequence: TGTGCCAGCAGTACCCACAATGAGCAGTTCTTC. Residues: CASSTHNEQFF.

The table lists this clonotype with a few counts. CDR3 loop: CASCKGETQYF. CDR3 nucleotides: TGTGCCAGCTGCAAAGGAGAGACCCAGTACTTC. This chain links TRBV21-1 with TRBJ2-5. TRBV21-1 has pseudogene status. The CDR3 runs 11 residues.

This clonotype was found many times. The CDR3 DNA is TGTGCCAGCAGTTCTAAGGGGGCCTATGGCTACACCTTC. Protein sequence: CASSSKGAYGYTF. This chain joins TRBV12-3 or TRBV12-4 and TRBJ1-2; TRBD1 aligns across 7 bases. Trimming took 4 bases from V and 4 from J; bases not matched to a gene: 3. This CDR3 comprises 13 residues.

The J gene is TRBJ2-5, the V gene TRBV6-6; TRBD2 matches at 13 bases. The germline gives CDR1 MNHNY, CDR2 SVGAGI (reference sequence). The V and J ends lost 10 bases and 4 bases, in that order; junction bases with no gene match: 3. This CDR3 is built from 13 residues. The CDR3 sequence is CAIRLAGGETQYF. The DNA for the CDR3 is TGTGCCATCAGACTAGCGGGAGGAGAGACCCAGTACTTC.

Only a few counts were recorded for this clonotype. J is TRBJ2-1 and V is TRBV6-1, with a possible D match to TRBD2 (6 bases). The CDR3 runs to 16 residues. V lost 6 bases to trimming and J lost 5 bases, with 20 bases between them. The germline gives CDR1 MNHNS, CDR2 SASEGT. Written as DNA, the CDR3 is TGTGCCAGCAGCGAGGAGGGGCTTAGGTACAACAATGAGCAGTTCTTC. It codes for CASSEEGLRYNNEQFF.

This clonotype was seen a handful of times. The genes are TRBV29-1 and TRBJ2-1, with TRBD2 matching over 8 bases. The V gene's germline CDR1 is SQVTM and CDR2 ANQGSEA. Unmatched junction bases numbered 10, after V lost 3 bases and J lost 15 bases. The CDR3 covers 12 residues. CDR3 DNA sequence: TGCAGCGTTGAGGGAGTAGCGGGAAACTTGTTCTTC. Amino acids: CSVEGVAGNLFF.

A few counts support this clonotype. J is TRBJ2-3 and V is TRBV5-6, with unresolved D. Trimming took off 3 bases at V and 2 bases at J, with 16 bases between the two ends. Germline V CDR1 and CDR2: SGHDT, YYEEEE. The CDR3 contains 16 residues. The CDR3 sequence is CASSSLAQRATDTQYF. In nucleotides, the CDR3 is TGTGCCAGCAGCTCCCTTGCCCAGCGTGCCACAGATACGCAGTATTTT.

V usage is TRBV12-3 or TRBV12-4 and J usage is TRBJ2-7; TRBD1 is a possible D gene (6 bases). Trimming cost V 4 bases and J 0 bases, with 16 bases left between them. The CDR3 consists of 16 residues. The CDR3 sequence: CASSSQLDRGSYEQYF. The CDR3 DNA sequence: TGTGCCAGCAGTTCTCAATTGGACAGAGGCTCCTACGAGCAGTACTTC.

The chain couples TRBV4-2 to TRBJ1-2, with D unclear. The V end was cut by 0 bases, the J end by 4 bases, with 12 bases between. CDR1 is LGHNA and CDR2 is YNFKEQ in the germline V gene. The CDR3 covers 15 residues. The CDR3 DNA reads TGTGCCAGCAGCCAAGATGTTGGCAGCAGCTATGGCTACACCTTC. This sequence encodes CASSQDVGSSYGYTF.

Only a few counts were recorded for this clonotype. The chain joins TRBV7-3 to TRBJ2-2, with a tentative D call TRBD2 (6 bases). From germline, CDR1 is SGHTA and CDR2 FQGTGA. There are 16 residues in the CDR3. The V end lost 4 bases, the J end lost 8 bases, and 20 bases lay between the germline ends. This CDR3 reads CASSSQRVRAGGELFF. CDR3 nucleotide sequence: TGTGCCAGCAGCTCCCAGCGGGTCCGCGCGGGGGGGGAGCTGTTTTTT.

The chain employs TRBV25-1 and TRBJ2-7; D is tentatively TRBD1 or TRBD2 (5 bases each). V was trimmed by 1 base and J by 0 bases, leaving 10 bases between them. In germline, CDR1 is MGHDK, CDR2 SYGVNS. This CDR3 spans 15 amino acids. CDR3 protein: CASSEWWGPSYEQYF. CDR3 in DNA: TGTGCCAGCAGTGAATGGTGGGGACCCTCCTACGAGCAGTACTTC.

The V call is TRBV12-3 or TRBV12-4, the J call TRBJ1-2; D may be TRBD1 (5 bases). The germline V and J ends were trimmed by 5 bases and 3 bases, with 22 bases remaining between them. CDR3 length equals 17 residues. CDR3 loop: CASSPIDLTAPDYGYTF. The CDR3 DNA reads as TGTGCCAGCAGTCCTATCGACCTGACAGCGCCCGACTATGGCTACACCTTC.

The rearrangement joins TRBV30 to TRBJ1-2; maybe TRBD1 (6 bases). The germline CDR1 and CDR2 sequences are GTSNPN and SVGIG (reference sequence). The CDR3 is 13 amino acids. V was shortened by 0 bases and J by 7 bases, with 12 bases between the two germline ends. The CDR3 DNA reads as TGTGCCTGGAGTGTACCGGGCAGGGGTGGCTACACCTTC. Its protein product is CAWSVPGRGGYTF.

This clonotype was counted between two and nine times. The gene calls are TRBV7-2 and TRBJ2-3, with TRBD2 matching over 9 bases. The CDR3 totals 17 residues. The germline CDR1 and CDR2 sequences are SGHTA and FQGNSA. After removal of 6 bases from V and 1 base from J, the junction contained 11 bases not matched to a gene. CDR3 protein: CASSRRRGGLGTDTQYF. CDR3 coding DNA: TGTGCCAGCAGTCGGCGGCGGGGGGGGCTTGGCACAGATACGCAGTATTTT.

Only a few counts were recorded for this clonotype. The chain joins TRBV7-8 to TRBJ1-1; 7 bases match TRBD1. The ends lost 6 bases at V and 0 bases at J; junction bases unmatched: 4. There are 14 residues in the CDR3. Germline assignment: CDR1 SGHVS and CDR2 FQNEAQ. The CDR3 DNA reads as TGTGCCAGCAGGGCGACAGGGATGAACACTGAAGCTTTCTTT. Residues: CASRATGMNTEAFF.

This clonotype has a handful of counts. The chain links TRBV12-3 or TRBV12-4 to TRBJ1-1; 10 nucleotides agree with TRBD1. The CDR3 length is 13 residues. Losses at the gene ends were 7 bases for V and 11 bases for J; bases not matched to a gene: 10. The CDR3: CASTFRQGAWAFF. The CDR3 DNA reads TGTGCCAGCACCTTTCGACAGGGGGCATGGGCTTTCTTT.